This is a list of T cell receptor beta chains from one sample in a study of T cell changes during pregnancy in multiple sclerosis. Sequencing used immunoSEQ multiplex PCR; TCRdb keeps in-frame clones, though not all of them. Here the sample spans tens of thousands of clones, 88% being singletons. This specimen consisted of peripheral blood, obtained in the first trimester of pregnancy. These receptor sequences come from a female donor in good health, enrolled as a control in a pregnancy study. Each CDR3 is given with its conserved first and last residue.

j_call: TRBJ1-6
v_call: TRBV5-1
cdr3_length: 14
cdr3_aa: CASSPGGGEPPLHF

j_call: TRBJ1-2
v_call: TRBV27
cdr3_length: 15
cdr3_aa: CASSFSGMSSYGYTF

j_call: TRBJ2-1
v_call: TRBV11-2
cdr3_length: 15
cdr3_aa: CASSLVHGSYNEQFF

j_call: TRBJ2-7
v_call: TRBV5-1
cdr3_length: 15
cdr3_aa: CASSLGGRSSYEQYF

j_call: TRBJ2-7
v_call: TRBV9
cdr3_length: 13
cdr3_aa: CASSGGSSYEQYF

j_call: TRBJ1-2
v_call: TRBV29-1
cdr3_length: 10
cdr3_aa: CSVATGGYTF

j_call: TRBJ2-3
v_call: TRBV4-2
cdr3_length: 15
cdr3_aa: CASSREARSRDTQYF

j_call: TRBJ2-3
v_call: TRBV5-1
cdr3_length: 15
cdr3_aa: CASRPAGGVADTQYF

j_call: TRBJ2-2
v_call: TRBV19
cdr3_length: 16
cdr3_aa: CASSGLARVNTGELFF

j_call: TRBJ2-2
v_call: TRBV7-3
cdr3_length: 13
cdr3_aa: CASSDGGAGELFF

j_call: TRBJ1-5
v_call: TRBV6-1
cdr3_length: 13
cdr3_aa: CASSETGVDPQHF

j_call: TRBJ1-1
v_call: TRBV30
cdr3_length: 14
cdr3_aa: CAWNPGTLDTEAFF

j_call: .
v_call: TRBV5-1
cdr3_length: 15
cdr3_aa: CASSNRDTHSYEQYF

j_call: TRBJ2-3
v_call: TRBV2
cdr3_length: 19
cdr3_aa: CASSERGSTSGRGTDTQYF

j_call: TRBJ1-1
v_call: TRBV5-6
cdr3_length: 15
cdr3_aa: CASSWTGGIVTEAFF

j_call: TRBJ2-3
v_call: TRBV2
cdr3_length: 13
cdr3_aa: CASSEEGRAVRYF

j_call: TRBJ2-1
v_call: TRBV7-6
cdr3_length: 16
cdr3_aa: CASSTPGGRGDNEQFF

j_call: TRBJ1-5
v_call: TRBV19
cdr3_length: 15
cdr3_aa: CACRIGGGTNQPQHF

j_call: TRBJ2-7
v_call: TRBV28
cdr3_length: 17
cdr3_aa: CASNRRPGTGDRYEQYF

j_call: TRBJ1-3
v_call: TRBV29-1
cdr3_length: 11
cdr3_aa: CSALAGNTIYF

j_call: TRBJ1-6
v_call: TRBV9
cdr3_length: 14
cdr3_aa: CASSVASNRSPLHF

j_call: TRBJ2-5
v_call: TRBV25-1
cdr3_length: 17
cdr3_aa: CASSEPYGQGGGETQYF

j_call: TRBJ2-7
v_call: TRBV5-1
cdr3_length: 15
cdr3_aa: CASSLIAGSTYEQYF

j_call: TRBJ2-2
v_call: TRBV27
cdr3_length: 15
cdr3_aa: CASSLWRGGTGELFF

j_call: TRBJ1-4
v_call: TRBV6-1
cdr3_length: 15
cdr3_aa: CASSLEGLTNEKLFF

j_call: TRBJ2-7
v_call: TRBV10-3
cdr3_length: 14
cdr3_aa: CAISAPPGSYEQYF

j_call: TRBJ2-2
v_call: TRBV5-4
cdr3_length: 14
cdr3_aa: CASGFGTDTGELFF

j_call: TRBJ1-6
v_call: TRBV6-5
cdr3_length: 14
cdr3_aa: CASATGGEGSPLHF

j_call: TRBJ2-1
v_call: TRBV11-2
cdr3_length: 15
cdr3_aa: CASSLSSFSYNEQFF

j_call: TRBJ1-5
v_call: TRBV5-8
cdr3_length: 18
cdr3_aa: CASSLPPGAFGGNQPQHF

j_call: TRBJ2-7
v_call: TRBV7-9
cdr3_length: 14
cdr3_aa: CASSSDRTTYEQYF

j_call: TRBJ1-2
v_call: TRBV7-2
cdr3_length: 19
cdr3_aa: CASSLLPGDISRSDYGYTF

j_call: TRBJ2-2
v_call: TRBV6-1
cdr3_length: 14
cdr3_aa: CASTTGNPTGELFF

j_call: TRBJ1-4
v_call: TRBV5-1
cdr3_length: 14
cdr3_aa: CASSLGGINEKLFF

j_call: TRBJ2-2
v_call: TRBV4-2
cdr3_length: 20
cdr3_aa: CASSQDTGPSGSSDTGELFF

j_call: TRBJ2-2
v_call: TRBV19
cdr3_length: 14
cdr3_aa: CASSIIQNTGELFF

j_call: TRBJ2-5
v_call: TRBV4-1
cdr3_length: 16
cdr3_aa: CASSLHPGQSKETQYF

j_call: TRBJ1-2
v_call: TRBV9
cdr3_length: 15
cdr3_aa: CASSVRSWAGDGYTF

j_call: TRBJ1-5
v_call: TRBV4-1
cdr3_length: 15
cdr3_aa: CASSQESLLNQPQHF

j_call: TRBJ2-5
v_call: TRBV7-9
cdr3_length: 13
cdr3_aa: CASSFDRGETQYF

j_call: TRBJ1-5
v_call: TRBV9
cdr3_length: 15
cdr3_aa: CASSVGTQWDQPQHF

j_call: TRBJ2-1
v_call: TRBV10-1
cdr3_length: 16
cdr3_aa: CASSESGSGEYNEQFF

j_call: TRBJ2-3
v_call: TRBV7-9
cdr3_length: 17
cdr3_aa: CASSLGLAGVATDTQYF

j_call: TRBJ2-5
v_call: TRBV7-8
cdr3_length: 13
cdr3_aa: CASSPDRVGTQYF

j_call: TRBJ2-5
v_call: TRBV2
cdr3_length: 14
cdr3_aa: CASSESGNRETQYF

j_call: TRBJ2-7
v_call: TRBV27
cdr3_length: 17
cdr3_aa: CASSLQTGTRNTYEQYF

j_call: TRBJ2-7
v_call: TRBV6-5
cdr3_length: 16
cdr3_aa: CASSSPLAGRSYEQYF

j_call: TRBJ1-2
v_call: TRBV11-2
cdr3_length: 15
cdr3_aa: CASSSPWDSLYGYTF

j_call: TRBJ1-3
v_call: TRBV6-1
cdr3_length: 14
cdr3_aa: CASLEGDSGNTIYF

j_call: TRBJ2-7
v_call: TRBV14
cdr3_length: 14
cdr3_aa: CASSQDNTGYEQYF

j_call: TRBJ2-2
v_call: TRBV19
cdr3_length: 16
cdr3_aa: CASSIGSGSGTGELFF

j_call: TRBJ2-3
v_call: TRBV15
cdr3_length: 17
cdr3_aa: CATSRDRAGGPADTQYF

j_call: TRBJ2-1
v_call: TRBV6-5
cdr3_length: 15
cdr3_aa: CASSFFSGTYNEQFF